These 6 T cell receptor beta chains came from one sample sequenced in a study of somatic mutations in cytotoxic T cells in rheumatoid arthritis. Produced via immunoSEQ multiplex PCR; TCRdb's table is partial and in-frame only. In the table there are around 12,000 clones, 79% of which are singletons. The sequencing sample was made of CD8+ T cells sorted from blood. The receptors come from an adult with rheumatoid arthritis.

This chain uses TRBV11-3 with TRBJ2-7; no clear D. The CDR3 extends over 11 amino acids. Germline lookup yields CDR1 SGHNT and CDR2 YENEEA. V lost 0 bases to trimming and J lost 4 bases, with 1 base between them. The CDR3 is CASSLEYEQYF. The DNA for the CDR3 is TGTGCCAGCAGCTTAGAATACGAGCAGTACTTC.

CDR3 DNA: TGTGCCAGCAGCTTAAGTGAGTCCTACGAGCAGTACTTC. It encodes CASSLSESYEQYF. The chain uses TRBV7-6 and TRBJ2-7; D unresolved. This CDR3 is 13 amino acids long. V shed 2 bases and J shed 1 base, with 6 bases lying between them. Germline CDR1 reads SGHVS; CDR2 reads FNYEAQ.

This clone occurred a few times. The J gene is TRBJ2-7, the V gene TRBV2, with D hard to call. V was shortened by 10 bases and J by 7 bases, with 5 bases between the two germline ends. This CDR3 has 8 amino acids. Germline values: CDR1 SNHLY, CDR2 FYNNEI. The DNA of the CDR3 is TGTGCCATTCGAGAGCAGTACTTC. As protein: CAIREQYF.

This clone was detected once. The V and J genes are TRBV28 and TRBJ2-1; 8 bases are a match to TRBD2. Per the germline V gene, CDR1 is MDHEN and CDR2 is SYDVKM. After removal of 4 bases from V and 8 bases from J, the junction contained 10 bases not matched to a gene. This CDR3 is built from 15 residues. The CDR3 nucleotides are TGTGCCAGCAGTTCCGGGACTAGTGGTTTCGATGAGCAGTTCTTC. This translates into CASSSGTSGFDEQFF.

The chain links TRBV11-2 to TRBJ2-1; 9 bases agree with TRBD2. CDR1 SGHAT and CDR2 FQNNGV come from the germline V gene. V shed 4 bases and J 9 bases; nucleotides not matched to a gene: 7. CDR3 length equals 14 residues. The CDR3 here is CASSSPGGRGEQFF. The CDR3 DNA is TGTGCCAGCAGCTCCCCAGGCGGGAGGGGTGAGCAGTTCTTC.

This chain uses TRBV27 with TRBJ1-2; D call uncertain. This CDR3 spans 15 amino acids. Looked up from germline, CDR1 is MNHEY and CDR2 is SMNVEV (reference sequence). Trimming took 6 bases from V and 0 from J, leaving 14 bases between them. In nucleotides, the CDR3 is TGTGCCAGCAGGGCGGAATTCATCTCTAACTATGGCTACACCTTC. It specifies CASRAEFISNYGYTF.